This T cell receptor beta chain was sequenced in a study of response to subunit inactivated influenza vaccine. Germline-derived CDR1 and CDR2 are SGHTA and FQGNSA. This CDR3 spans 15 amino acids. V gave up 5 bases and J gave up 1 base, with 12 bases separating them. Study-level points and caveats: The authors offered the suggestion that each seasonal influenza vaccination recruits few new T cells.

With respect to this clonotype: Antigen: not known.

TCRdb itself ran the RT-PCR reads through MiXCR, one entry per CDR3 protein. The table shows about 520,000 distinct CDR3 sequences, with 9.5% to 12% occurring only once. The sequence came from a man aged 45 to 65 who received an inactivated influenza vaccine. The sample consisted of PBMCs from blood, taken roughly 47 days after vaccination. The J gene is TRBJ2-1, the V gene TRBV7-2, with a tentative D call TRBD2 (6 bases). The CDR3 is CASSPTRMSYNEQFF. The DNA of the CDR3 is TGTGCCAGCAGCCCGACTAGGATGTCCTACAATGAGCAGTTCTTC.